This entry lists 16 T cell receptor beta chains sequenced from one sample in a study of blood T cell repertoires in COVID-19 (dated by TCRdb to 2020 to 2021). Libraries were prepared through the immunoSEQ multiplex PCR assay. Entries here come from immuneACCESS through TCRdb and include only in-frame sequences with V and J called. Some clones fail to appear in such tables; in the studies checked, an unresolved V gene covers under half of the shortfall, and the cause of the remainder is unknown. This sample lists roughly 140,000 clones; about 80% were detected once. 3% to 4.5% of the sample is held by the ten biggest clonotypes. Sequenced input: peripheral blood. The receptors here all came from an older man who had recovered from COVID-19.

Only one count was recorded for this clone. The chain's CDR3 is CASSYIGRVNNEQFF. Written as DNA, the CDR3 is TGTGCCAGCAGTTACATCGGGAGGGTTAACAATGAGCAGTTCTTC. The chain employs TRBV6-2 or TRBV6-3 and TRBJ2-1, with 8 bases matching TRBD2. The CDR3 has 15 amino acids. Trimming took 2 bases from V and 5 from J; bases not matched to a gene: 5. The V gene's germline CDR1 is MNHEY and CDR2 SVGEGT.

This sequence joins TRBV3-1 (or the pseudogene TRBV3-2) and TRBJ2-3, with D possibly TRBD2 on 6 matching bases. The ends were cut back, 5 bases at V and 3 bases at J, with 21 bases in the middle. There are 17 residues in the CDR3. The germline V gene has CDR1 LGHDT and CDR2 YNNKEL (reference sequence). CDR3 in DNA: TGTGCCAGCAGCACGCACCCCGGGAGTGGGGCAACAGATACGCAGTATTTT. This encodes CASSTHPGSGATDTQYF.

This chain links TRBV5-6 with TRBJ1-2, with a weak D call TRBD1 (5 bases). The CDR3 consists of 13 residues. V shed 4 bases and J shed 2 bases, with 9 bases lying between them. Germline CDR1 is SGHDT and CDR2 is YYEEEE. CDR3 sequence (DNA): TGTGCCAGCAGCCAGGACATGAACTATGGCTACACCTTC. Its translation: CASSQDMNYGYTF.

Ten or more counts support this clone. For the CDR3, the DNA is TGTGCCAGCAGCCAAGAGGCTTTCGAGCAGTACTTC. This translates into CASSQEAFEQYF. The J gene is TRBJ2-7, the V gene TRBV3-1 (or the pseudogene TRBV3-2); D ambiguous. Germline V CDR1 and CDR2: LGHDT, YNNKEL (reference sequence). The germline V and J ends were trimmed by 0 bases and 6 bases, with 6 bases remaining between them. The CDR3 sequence is 12 residues long.

The V gene is TRBV27, the J gene TRBJ2-1, with 7 nucleotides matching TRBD2. The CDR3 is 13 residues long. The V gene end was trimmed by 7 bases and the J gene end by 9 bases; junction bases not matched to a gene: 9. The germline gives CDR1 MNHEY, CDR2 SMNVEV (reference sequence). CDR3 coding DNA: TGTGCCAGCAACGGAGCGGGGAGGGGTGAGCAGTTCTTC. This encodes CASNGAGRGEQFF.

The chain employs TRBV12-3 or TRBV12-4 and TRBJ2-5; 9 nucleotides match TRBD1. Trimming at V came to 7 bases and at J to 5 bases, leaving 5 bases not matched to a gene. The CDR3 totals 13 residues. CDR3 in DNA: TGTGCCAGCACCGTACAGGGGGCCGAGACCCAGTACTTC. Protein: CASTVQGAETQYF.

The chain joins TRBV29-1 to TRBJ2-1; TRBD2 might be the D (6 bases). This CDR3 contains 13 residues. Germline V lookup: CDR1 SQVTM, CDR2 ANQGSEA. Trimming took off 4 bases at V and 3 bases at J, with 10 bases between the two ends. The CDR3 here is CSVAGVGYNEQFF. CDR3 nucleotide sequence: TGCAGCGTTGCGGGAGTCGGCTACAATGAGCAGTTCTTC.

This rearrangement joins TRBV5-5 to TRBJ2-5, with D possibly being TRBD2 (6 bases). The CDR3 loop spans 19 amino acids. Germline loops: CDR1 SGHKS, CDR2 YYEKEE (reference sequence). The V gene lost 4 bases and the J gene lost 5 bases, with 30 bases spanning the gap. The CDR3 DNA sequence: TGTGCCAGCAGCCCGAAAGCGGCAGGGAGGAGTGCCCAGCTTGAGACCCAGTACTTC. It yields the protein CASSPKAAGRSAQLETQYF.

This clone was seen a handful of times. CDR3 DNA: TGTGCCAGCAGCCGTTTAGGACTAGCTGACTACGAGCAGTACTTC. It translates to CASSRLGLADYEQYF. The chain employs TRBV7-9 and TRBJ2-7; the match to TRBD2 covers 8 bases. Germline V gives CDR1 SEHNR, CDR2 FQNEAQ (reference sequence). V gave up 5 bases and J gave up 3 bases; unmatched junction bases: 9. This CDR3 has 15 amino acids.

The chain carries TRBV25-1 and TRBJ1-2; possible D gene TRBD1, 5 bases. Between the trimmed V and J ends, which lost 6 bases and 7 bases, there was a span of 12 bases. The CDR3 extends over 12 amino acids. Germline CDR1 reads MGHDK; CDR2 reads SYGVNS. CDR3 loop: CASRGGSAGYTF. For the CDR3, the DNA is TGTGCCAGCAGGGGGGGTTCGGCTGGCTACACCTTC.

This clone appeared a single time. This chain connects TRBV2 to TRBJ2-5, with D possibly TRBD2 on 6 matching bases. The V gene's germline CDR1 is SNHLY and CDR2 FYNNEI. Trimming took 6 bases from V and 5 from J, leaving 16 bases between them. The CDR3 runs 14 residues. The CDR3 DNA sequence: TGTGCCAGCAGGGAGACTAGGGACGAGGAGACCCAGTACTTC. Translating it yields CASRETRDEETQYF.

V gene TRBV11-2 combines with J gene TRBJ2-1; the match to TRBD2 covers 7 bases. Germline V gene sequence: CDR1 SGHAT, CDR2 FQNNGV. CDR3 length equals 11 residues. Trimming took 5 bases from V and 12 from J; bases not matched to a gene: 4. CDR3 in amino acids: CASSPRGVQFF. The CDR3 bases are TGTGCCAGCAGCCCCCGGGGGGTGCAGTTCTTC.

This chain uses TRBV7-9 with TRBJ1-4, with D possibly TRBD1 on 5 matching bases. The CDR3 loop spans 14 amino acids. Germline CDR1 is SEHNR and CDR2 is FQNEAQ (reference sequence). V gave up 0 bases and J gave up 6 bases, with 8 bases separating them. The CDR3, as DNA: TGTGCCAGCAGCTTAGCGGGGACTGATGAAAAACTGTTTTTT. It yields the protein CASSLAGTDEKLFF.

This clone was counted a few times. The chain combines TRBV10-2 with TRBJ2-2, with 9 bases fitting TRBD2. CDR3 length: 15 residues. The junction had 8 bases not matched to a gene; V was cut back by 6 bases and J by 6 bases. CDR1 is WSHSY and CDR2 is SAAADI in the germline V gene. The CDR3 DNA is TGCGCCAGCAGCGAACCTAGCGGGATAGCCGGGGAGCTGTTTTTT. Amino acid sequence: CASSEPSGIAGELFF.

This clone was seen only once. The chain joins TRBV28 to TRBJ1-3; 8 bases map to TRBD1. Trimming removed 4 bases from V and 2 bases from J; junction bases left unmatched: 7. Germline V gene lookup returns CDR1 MDHEN and CDR2 SYDVKM. This CDR3 spans 16 amino acids. The CDR3 sequence is CASSWSTGETGNTIYF. CDR3 sequence (DNA): TGTGCCAGCAGTTGGTCGACAGGGGAGACTGGAAACACCATATATTTT.

As DNA, the CDR3 is TGTGCCAGCAGCCCGTCAGGGGGCAGAGAGACCCAGTACTTC. It specifies CASSPSGGRETQYF. The chain employs TRBV11-3 and TRBJ2-5; the match to TRBD1 covers 8 bases. V dropped 5 bases and J dropped 4; count of bases not matched to a gene: 6. CDR1 is SGHNT and CDR2 is YENEEA in the germline V gene. CDR3 length: 14 residues.